This T cell receptor (beta chain) appears in the sequencing data of a study of tumor-infiltrating lymphocytes in localized non-small cell lung cancer. The table came from immunoSEQ multiplex PCR; TCRdb's copy has only in-frame clones and leaves some out. The table lists 20,000 to 25,000 clones, roughly two thirds of them singletons. This CDR3 spans 17 amino acids. V lost 3 bases and J lost 0, with 18 bases in between. In germline, CDR1 is SQVTM, CDR2 ANQGSEA. Sequencing was performed on lung tumor tissue. The receptor was isolated from a human donor with non-small cell lung cancer. The chain recombines TRBV29-1 with TRBJ2-1; tentative D call: TRBD2 (5 bases). The CDR3 protein is CSVEGRGRASSYNEQFF. The CDR3 region has the DNA TGCAGCGTTGAGGGCCGGGGTCGGGCCAGCTCCTACAATGAGCAGTTCTTC.